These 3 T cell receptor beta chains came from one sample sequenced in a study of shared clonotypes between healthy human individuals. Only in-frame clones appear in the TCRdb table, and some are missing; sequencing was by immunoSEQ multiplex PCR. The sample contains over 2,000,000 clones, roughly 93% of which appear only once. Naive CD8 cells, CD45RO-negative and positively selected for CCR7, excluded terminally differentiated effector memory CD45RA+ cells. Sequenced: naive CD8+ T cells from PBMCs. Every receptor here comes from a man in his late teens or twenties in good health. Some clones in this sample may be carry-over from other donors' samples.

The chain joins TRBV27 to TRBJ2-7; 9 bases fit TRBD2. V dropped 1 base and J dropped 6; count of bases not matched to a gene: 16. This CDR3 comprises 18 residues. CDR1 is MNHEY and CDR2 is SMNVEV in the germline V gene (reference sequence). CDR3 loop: CASSLLLAGATPLLEQYF. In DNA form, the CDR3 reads TGTGCCAGCAGTTTATTACTAGCGGGCGCCACCCCCTTGCTCGAGCAGTACTTC.

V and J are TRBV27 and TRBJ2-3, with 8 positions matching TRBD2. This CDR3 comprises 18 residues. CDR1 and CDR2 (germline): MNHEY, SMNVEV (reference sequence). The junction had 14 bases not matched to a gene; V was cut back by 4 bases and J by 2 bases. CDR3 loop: CASSSSPRGLADTDTQYF. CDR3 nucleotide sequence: TGTGCCAGCAGTTCCTCACCTCGAGGACTAGCCGACACAGATACGCAGTATTTT.

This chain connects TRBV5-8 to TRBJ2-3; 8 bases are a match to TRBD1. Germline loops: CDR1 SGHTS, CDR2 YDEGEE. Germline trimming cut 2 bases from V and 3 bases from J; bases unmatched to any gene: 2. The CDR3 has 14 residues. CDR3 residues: CASSFGQGTDTQYF. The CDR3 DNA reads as TGTGCCAGCAGCTTCGGACAGGGAACAGATACGCAGTATTTT.